This T cell receptor (beta chain) derives from a study of blood T cell repertoires in COVID-19. Measured with immunoSEQ multiplex PCR; TCRdb has only the in-frame clones, and not every one. Here the sample spans about 24,000 clones, about 89% being singletons. The germline V gene has CDR1 SGDLS and CDR2 YYNGEE. This CDR3 comprises 17 residues. Trimming left V 0 bases short and J 3 bases short, with 15 bases between. This TCR came from a woman aged 70-85 years with active COVID-19. The chain combines TRBV9 with TRBJ2-2; D is ambiguous. The source material was peripheral blood. The CDR3 sequence is CASSVGEYGQYTGELFF. The CDR3, as DNA: TGTGCCAGCAGCGTAGGCGAATATGGGCAATACACCGGGGAGCTGTTTTTT.